This passage covers 18 T cell receptor beta chains from one sample sequenced in a study of metastatic and nonmetastatic thyroid tumors. Treatment of any kind had been given to no patient before thyroid surgery. TCRdb used MiXCR to call clones anew from the PCR reads. Of approximately 3,600 clones in the sample, about 40% are singletons; the top ten hold 13% to 15%. The sequenced sample consisted of adjacent normal tissue. The receptors here all came from a male donor with papillary thyroid cancer or a benign thyroid nodule (not recorded which). Some clones in this sample may be carry-over from other donors' samples.

J is TRBJ2-7 and V is TRBV6-2 or TRBV6-3; TRBD1 aligns across 9 bases. This CDR3 has 16 residues. V shed 2 bases, J shed 4 bases, and the junction held 9 bases outside the gene matches. Germline V gene sequence: CDR1 MNHEY, CDR2 SVGEGT. DNA for the CDR3: TGTGCCAGCAGTTACAGGACAGGGGCAATCCTGTACGAGCAGTACTTC. This gives the protein CASSYRTGAILYEQYF.

The V call is TRBV15, the J call TRBJ1-3; tentatively, D is TRBD1 (5 bases). Trimming removed 4 bases at V and 0 bases at J, with 13 bases between. The CDR3 is 16 amino acids. Germline V lookup: CDR1 LNHNV, CDR2 YYDKDF (reference sequence). CDR3 sequence (DNA): TGTGCCACCAGCACCGGGACGACCAGCTCTGGAAACACCATATATTTT. This sequence encodes CATSTGTTSSGNTIYF.

The gene calls are TRBV2 and TRBJ2-1, with 7 nucleotides matching TRBD1. From germline, CDR1 is SNHLY and CDR2 FYNNEI. CDR3 length equals 15 residues. Losses at the gene ends were 4 bases for V and 3 bases for J; bases not matched to a gene: 6. The CDR3 here is CASSADQGVYNEQFF. DNA for the CDR3: TGTGCCAGCAGTGCGGACCAGGGGGTCTACAATGAGCAGTTCTTC. Looking up the rest from reference TRBV2 and TRBJ2-1 gives the full variable domain: EPEVTQTPSHQVTQMGQEVILRCVPISNHLYFYWYRQILGQKVEFLVSFYNNEISEKSEIFDDQFSVERPDGSNFTLKIRSTKLEDSAMYFCASSADQGVYNEQFFGPGTRLTVL.

The count of this clone is one. This rearrangement joins TRBV20-1 to TRBJ2-7, with 8 bases that match TRBD2. This CDR3 is built from 14 residues. The germline V gene has CDR1 DFQATT and CDR2 SNEGSKA (reference sequence). J lost 2 bases, V lost 4 bases, and 7 bases had no gene match. CDR3: CSAIPGGVPYEQYF. The CDR3 DNA is TGCAGTGCTATCCCGGGAGGGGTCCCCTACGAGCAGTACTTC.

This clone was seen only a few times. The CDR3 nucleotides read TGCAGTGCTTCAATACCAGAGATTTATAGCAATCAGCCCCAGCATTTT. It yields the protein CSASIPEIYSNQPQHF. The rearrangement joins TRBV20-1 to TRBJ1-5; D gene uncertain. The V end was cut by 5 bases, the J end by 0 bases, with 17 bases between. This CDR3 region has 16 residues. CDR1 is DFQATT, CDR2 SNEGSKA, per germline (reference sequence).

Ten or more counts support this clone. V usage is TRBV20-1 and J usage is TRBJ1-2; tentative D call: TRBD1 (6 bases). CDR1 and CDR2 (germline): DFQATT, SNEGSKA (reference sequence). The CDR3 is made up of 14 amino acids. Trimming took 0 bases from V and 2 from J, leaving 10 bases between them. This chain's CDR3 is CSARDWGGNYGYTF. The CDR3, as DNA: TGCAGTGCTAGAGATTGGGGGGGCAACTATGGCTACACCTTC.

This clone was recorded at least ten times. The chain joins TRBV5-6 to TRBJ2-1, with D possibly being TRBD2 (6 bases). Germline lookup yields CDR1 SGHDT and CDR2 YYEEEE. The CDR3 totals 13 residues. V lost 6 bases and J 6 bases, leaving 13 bases between the germline ends. CDR3 protein: CASNFGGTNEQFF. The CDR3 region has the DNA TGTGCCAGCAACTTCGGGGGTACCAATGAGCAGTTCTTC.

On this clone: Since no conserved phenylalanine or tryptophan closes the CDR3, a read error is the likely cause. Because the CDR3's place on the DNA is in doubt, the DNA is left out and the CDR3 is given as listed by TCRdb. The chain is built from TRBV11-2 and TRBJ1-2; TRBD1 was called by the table and not checked on the DNA. Germline V gene lookup returns CDR1 SGHAT and CDR2 FQNNGV. Termini included, the CDR3 measures 11 amino acids. CDR3 in amino acids: CASSTGQGPSL.

V and J are TRBV10-2 and TRBJ1-1; TRBD1 agrees at 8 bases. Germline values: CDR1 WSHSY, CDR2 SAAADI. The CDR3 spans 13 residues. V gave up 7 bases and J gave up 7 bases; unmatched junction bases: 8. The CDR3 nucleotides are TGCGCCAGCACAAAAACAGGGGGGCATGAAGCTTTCTTT. It is translated as CASTKTGGHEAFF.

J is TRBJ2-1 and V is TRBV11-2; 9 bases are a match to TRBD1. The CDR3 contains 15 residues. Germline assignment: CDR1 SGHAT and CDR2 FQNNGV. V trimming: 4 bases; J trimming: 8 bases; junction bases outside the gene matches: 9. As DNA, the CDR3 is TGTGCCAGCAGCTCGCGGACAGGGGATCTACATGAGCAGTTCTTC. This sequence encodes CASSSRTGDLHEQFF.

This clone was detected only a few times. The chain joins TRBV28 to TRBJ1-4; TRBD1 might be the D (5 bases). Germline V gene sequence: CDR1 MDHEN, CDR2 SYDVKM. This CDR3 is built from 15 residues. With 0 bases removed from V and 3 bases from J, the gap between germline ends came to 8 bases. Written as DNA, the CDR3 is TGTGCCAGCAGTTTATGGTCAGGGTCTAATGAAAAACTGTTTTTT. This gives the protein CASSLWSGSNEKLFF. The full variable domain, rest sourced from reference TRBV28 and TRBJ1-4, is DVKVTQSSRYLVKRTGEKVFLECVQDMDHENMFWYRQDPGLGLRLIYFSYDVKMKEKGDIPEGYSVSREKKERFSLILESASTNQTSMYLCASSLWSGSNEKLFFGSGTQLSVL.

The table lists this clone with a few counts. The V gene is TRBV6-2 or TRBV6-3, the J gene TRBJ1-5, with 7 bases lining up with TRBD1. The CDR3 length is 15 residues. Germline CDR1 and CDR2: MNHEY and SVGEGT. The J segment lost 0 bases and the V segment lost 6 bases, leaving 5 bases of the junction unmatched. The CDR3 coding sequence is TGTGCCAGCAGGGGACAGTCGTATAGCAATCAGCCCCAGCATTTT. The encoded protein is CASRGQSYSNQPQHF.

This clone showed up just a few times. V is TRBV28 and J is TRBJ2-1; TRBD2 agrees at 8 bases. This CDR3 has 14 amino acids. Germline values: CDR1 MDHEN, CDR2 SYDVKM. V trimming: 8 bases; J trimming: 6 bases; junction bases outside the gene matches: 9. CDR3 bases: TGTGCCAGCCGGGGGGGGCGGGTTGGCAATGAGCAGTTCTTC. It yields the protein CASRGGRVGNEQFF.

This clone was seen only a few times. The chain uses TRBV19 and TRBJ1-3; no firm D call. The CDR3 spans 13 residues. V was cut by 4 bases and J by 4 bases, with 8 bases left in between. Germline values: CDR1 LNHDA, CDR2 SQIVND (reference sequence). CDR3 nucleotide sequence: TGTGCCAGTAGTACCGTCCTAGGAAACACCATATATTTT. As protein: CASSTVLGNTIYF.

Turning to this clone: One junction end does not reproduce the germline sequence, and a read error may be involved. This chain links TRBV7-9 with TRBJ1-1; D ambiguous. This CDR3 is 15 amino acids long. The germline gives CDR1 SEHNR, CDR2 FQNEAQ (reference sequence). CDR3 sequence (DNA): TGTGCCAGCAGCCCCCCTACAGTGTCGAACACTGAATCTTTCTTT. This translates into CASSPPTVSNTESFF.

The chain is built from TRBV28 and TRBJ2-1; D may correspond to TRBD1 or TRBD2 (5 bases each). This CDR3 is built from 13 residues. The V end was cut by 6 bases, the J end by 7 bases, with 13 bases between. CDR1 is MDHEN and CDR2 is SYDVKM in the germline V gene. The CDR3 nucleotides read TGTGCCAGCAGGTACGGGACCCTTAATGAGCAGTTCTTC. Translated, it gives CASRYGTLNEQFF.

The chain recombines TRBV28 with TRBJ1-3, with TRBD1 identical over 8 bases. CDR3 length equals 15 residues. J was trimmed by 7 bases and V by 3 bases; bases with no gene match: 8. In germline, CDR1 is MDHEN, CDR2 SYDVKM. CDR3: CASSLSRGLWNTIYF. The CDR3 DNA reads as TGTGCCAGCAGTTTGAGCAGGGGGCTTTGGAACACCATATATTTT.

For this clone: One junction end does not reproduce the germline sequence, and a read error may be involved. The chain is built from TRBV19 and TRBJ1-6; D uncertain. The germline gives CDR1 LNHDA, CDR2 SQIVND (reference sequence). There are 13 residues in the CDR3. CDR3 bases: TGTGCCAGTGGTATCCGAGCGAATTCACCCCTCCACTTT. Its translation: CASGIRANSPLHF.